This T cell receptor (beta chain) was sequenced in a study of blood T cell repertoires in COVID-19. Here immunoSEQ multiplex PCR was the method, and the copy in TCRdb shows in-frame clones only, minus some. In the table there are hundreds of thousands of clones, roughly 87% of which are singletons. The CDR3 extends over 14 amino acids. Germline CDR1 is SGDLS and CDR2 is YYNGEE. With 0 bases removed from V and 5 bases from J, the gap between germline ends came to 11 bases. The V call is TRBV9, the J call TRBJ2-5, with D tentatively TRBD2 (5 bases). The clonotype was recovered from a woman aged 25 to 39 who had recovered from COVID-19. Sequencing was performed on PBMCs or T cells enriched from blood (not recorded which). The CDR3 sequence: CASSVAPGSETQYF. CDR3 sequence (DNA): TGTGCCAGCAGCGTAGCTCCGGGGTCGGAGACCCAGTACTTC.